Shown below are 32 T cell receptor beta chains from a single sample sequenced in a study of cytomegalovirus exposure and HLA in healthy donors. PCR amplification relied on 60 Vbeta primers (plus 13 Jbeta primers). Sequencing was performed with immunoSEQ multiplex PCR; in TCRdb, only in-frame clones are kept and a portion is missing. The sample lists 90,000 to 110,000 clones, over 12% seen once, with 0.83% in the top ten. The material sequenced was PBMCs. The receptor set was obtained from a female donor in good health and CMV-seronegative.

The rearrangement uses TRBV5-5 and TRBJ1-1; 7 positions agree with TRBD1. Germline V CDR1 and CDR2: SGHKS, YYEKEE (reference sequence). CDR3 length equals 14 residues. Germline trimming cut 3 bases from V and 1 base from J; bases unmatched to any gene: 3. CDR3: CASSWGQPNTEAFF. The CDR3 nucleotides read TGTGCCAGCAGCTGGGGACAGCCGAACACTGAAGCTTTCTTT.

This clone was seen more than once but under ten times. The CDR3 DNA follows: TGTGCCAGCAGTGACCCATCAGTGGGGAGAAGCTCCTACAATGAGCAGTTCTTC. Translated, it gives CASSDPSVGRSSYNEQFF. The genes are TRBV6-4 and TRBJ2-1; maybe TRBD2 (5 bases). The CDR3 extends over 18 amino acids. Germline V gene data show CDR1 as MRHNA and CDR2 as SNTAGT. Trimming shortened V by 2 bases and J by 0 bases, and 17 bases separated the two germline ends.

The chain employs TRBV15 and TRBJ2-1, with 15 bases that match TRBD2. Trimming took 2 bases from V and 16 from J; bases not matched to a gene: 9. The CDR3 totals 15 residues. CDR1 LNHNV and CDR2 YYDKDF come from the germline V gene (reference sequence). The CDR3 sequence is CATSRSRTSGGAVFF. DNA for the CDR3: TGTGCCACCAGCAGATCCAGGACTAGCGGGGGGGCAGTCTTCTTC.

The chain combines TRBV6-5 with TRBJ2-7, with D possibly TRBD2 on 6 matching bases. Germline CDR1 MNHEY, CDR2 SVGAGI. Trimming stripped 6 bases from V and 7 bases from J, with 10 bases between. CDR3 length: 11 residues. CDR3 amino acids: CASSRDSEQYF. The CDR3 coding sequence is TGTGCCAGCAGCCGGGACTCGGAGCAGTACTTC.

The chain recombines TRBV7-8 with TRBJ1-3, with 7 bases identical to TRBD1. Germline V gene data show CDR1 as SGHVS and CDR2 as FQNEAQ. The CDR3 sequence is 14 residues long. The V gene end was trimmed by 2 bases and the J gene end by 9 bases; junction bases not matched to a gene: 7. The CDR3 is CASSLTGEVGTIYF. For the CDR3, the DNA is TGTGCCAGCAGCTTAACAGGGGAGGTGGGCACCATATATTTT.

V is TRBV19 and J is TRBJ1-1; TRBD1 aligns across 7 bases. CDR1 LNHDA and CDR2 SQIVND come from the germline V gene (reference sequence). V gave up 0 bases and J gave up 1 base; unmatched junction bases: 2. CDR3 size: 15 residues. CDR3 nucleotides: TGTGCCAGTAGTATAGATACAGGGGCGAACACTGAAGCTTTCTTT. It is translated as CASSIDTGANTEAFF.

This clone was detected only a few times. The chain's CDR3 is CAWSVRGLAGGTETQYF. DNA for the CDR3: TGTGCCTGGAGTGTACGGGGACTAGCGGGAGGTACAGAGACCCAGTACTTC. The chain uses TRBV30 and TRBJ2-5; 15 bases fit TRBD2. Germline lookup yields CDR1 GTSNPN and CDR2 SVGIG (reference sequence). J gave up 4 bases and V 0 bases, and 6 bases lay outside the gene matches. This CDR3 is 17 amino acids long.

The chain links TRBV5-4 to TRBJ1-2, with D possibly being TRBD1 (5 bases). CDR3 size: 14 residues. The germline CDR1 and CDR2 sequences are SGHNT and YYREEE (reference sequence). V shed 0 bases and J shed 8 bases, with 14 bases lying between them. The DNA of the CDR3 is TGTGCCAGCAGCTTGGGATTGGCAGGGCGAGGCTACACCTTC. Translating it yields CASSLGLAGRGYTF.

The J gene is TRBJ2-1, the V gene TRBV7-9, with a weak D call TRBD2 (6 bases). Trimming removed 1 base from V and 7 bases from J, with 23 bases in between. CDR1 is SEHNR, CDR2 FQNEAQ, per germline (reference sequence). The CDR3 is 18 residues long. The DNA of the CDR3 is TGTGCCAGCAGCTTAGTGGGGTCGGCAGCGGGCAAGAGGAATGAGCAGTTCTTC. Protein sequence: CASSLVGSAAGKRNEQFF.

The rearrangement links TRBV30 to TRBJ1-5; 7 bases are a match to TRBD1. There are 14 residues in the CDR3. Germline values: CDR1 GTSNPN, CDR2 SVGIG (reference sequence). The trim removed 2 bases at V and 4 bases at J, leaving 5 bases unmatched. This CDR3 reads CAWSRGRGNQPQHF. The CDR3 nucleotides are TGTGCCTGGAGTAGGGGCAGGGGGAATCAGCCCCAGCATTTT. Supplemented by reference TRBV30 and TRBJ1-5, the full variable domain reads SQTIHQWPATLVQPVGSPLSLECTVEGTSNPNLYWYRQAAGRGLQLLFYSVGIGQISSEVPQNLSASRPQDRQFILSSKKLLLSDSGFYLCAWSRGRGNQPQHFGDGTRLSIL.

The chain's CDR3 is CASSQDRNQPQHF. CDR3 nucleotide sequence: TGCGCCAGCAGCCAAGACAGGAATCAGCCCCAGCATTTT. The gene calls are TRBV4-3 and TRBJ1-5; D is unresolved. Germline CDR1 reads LGHNA; CDR2 reads YSLEER. This CDR3 is built from 13 residues. The V end was cut by 0 bases, the J end by 4 bases, with 4 bases between.

The chain carries TRBV18 and TRBJ2-5; 16 bases map to TRBD2. J was trimmed by 4 bases and V by 3 bases; bases with no gene match: 11. The CDR3 runs to 19 residues. Looked up from germline, CDR1 is KGHSH and CDR2 is LQKENI. DNA of the CDR3: TGTGCCAGCTCACCGGGACTAGCGGGAGGGCCTCGAGGTAGAGAGACCCAGTACTTC. Translation: CASSPGLAGGPRGRETQYF.

This clone was seen a few times. The chain has TRBV15 and TRBJ1-6; no definite D call. Germline lookup yields CDR1 LNHNV and CDR2 YYDKDF (reference sequence). The CDR3 sequence is 15 residues long. V was trimmed by 0 bases and J by 4 bases, leaving 7 bases between them. The CDR3 loop reads CATSRDQQYNSPLHF. In DNA, the CDR3 is TGTGCCACCAGCAGAGATCAACAGTATAATTCACCCCTCCACTTT. Drawing the rest from reference TRBV15 and TRBJ1-6, the complete variable domain is DAMVIQNPRYQVTQFGKPVTLSCSQTLNHNVMYWYQQKSSQAPKLLFHYYDKDFNNEADTPDNFQSRRPNTSFCFLDIRSPGLGDTAMYLCATSRDQQYNSPLHFGNGTRLTVT.

This clone was counted many times. V gene TRBV19 combines with J gene TRBJ2-6; D is perhaps TRBD1 (5 bases). CDR3 length: 20 amino acids. The V end was cut by 9 bases, the J end by 6 bases, with 33 bases between. Germline V lookup: CDR1 LNHDA, CDR2 SQIVND (reference sequence). The CDR3, as DNA: TGTGCCAGGCTGACAGCCCTTTTCCCCGTCTCTGGGGCCCCGGCCAACGTCCTGACTTTC. Protein: CARLTALFPVSGAPANVLTF. The full variable domain, its missing parts supplied by reference TRBV19 and TRBJ2-6, is DGGITQSPKYLFRKEGQNVTLSCEQNLNHDAMYWYRQDPGQGLRLIYYSQIVNDFQKGDIAEGYSVSREKKESFPLTVTSAQKNPTAFYLCARLTALFPVSGAPANVLTFGAGSRLTVL.

The CDR3 sequence is CASSQGTSGQVGEAFF. The CDR3 region has the DNA TGTGCCAGCAGCCAGGGGACTTCAGGACAGGTCGGTGAAGCTTTCTTT. This chain links TRBV4-2 with TRBJ1-1; TRBD1 matches at 7 bases. V shed 3 bases, J shed 7 bases, and the junction held 14 bases outside the gene matches. Germline V gives CDR1 LGHNA, CDR2 YNFKEQ. This CDR3 has 16 residues.

This clone has more than one count but fewer than ten. The V call is TRBV29-1, the J call TRBJ2-7; 9 bases line up with TRBD1. The V gene's germline CDR1 is SQVTM and CDR2 ANQGSEA. CDR3 size: 13 residues. Trimming cost V 5 bases and J 1 base; bases outside gene matches: 3. The CDR3, as DNA: TGCAGCGTTTTACAGGGGGCTTCCTACGAGCAGTACTTC. Amino acids: CSVLQGASYEQYF.

This clone has more than one count but fewer than ten. The chain is built from TRBV9 and TRBJ1-4, with TRBD1 matching 12 bases. From germline, CDR1 is SGDLS and CDR2 YYNGEE. The CDR3 is 15 amino acids. J lost 5 bases, V lost 2 bases, and 1 base had no gene match. The CDR3 nucleotides are TGTGCCAGCAGCGTCGGGACAGGGGGCAATGAAAAACTGTTTTTT. It specifies CASSVGTGGNEKLFF.

This clone was found a few times. J is TRBJ1-1 and V is TRBV12-2; the D segment call TRBD1 is taken from the table without a DNA check. TRBV12-2 is shown as a pseudogene. This CDR3 is built from 15 residues. This CDR3 reads CASRLERGANTEAFF. The CDR3 nucleotides are TGTGCAAGTCGCTTGGAACGTGGGGCGAACACTGAAGCTTTCTTT.

This clone was found a few times. V usage is TRBV2 and J usage is TRBJ2-3; D perhaps matches TRBD1 (6 bases). V lost 1 base, J lost 7 bases, and 15 bases lay in between. The CDR3 has 15 residues. CDR1 and CDR2 from the germline V gene are SNHLY and FYNNEI. The CDR3 loop is CASSEVVGASHTQYF. CDR3 bases: TGTGCCAGCAGTGAAGTCGTGGGGGCCTCCCATACGCAGTATTTT.

The chain combines TRBV10-2 with TRBJ2-7; 10 bases are a match to TRBD2. Germline V lookup: CDR1 WSHSY, CDR2 SAAADI. The ends lost 6 bases at V and 0 bases at J; junction bases unmatched: 5. The CDR3 covers 15 residues. CDR3 coding DNA: TGCGCCAGCAGATTAGCGGGGGGAAACTCCTACGAGCAGTACTTC. It encodes CASRLAGGNSYEQYF.

This clone was observed a handful of times. This rearrangement joins TRBV7-8 to TRBJ2-7; D gene ambiguous. CDR3 length: 11 amino acids. The V gene's germline CDR1 is SGHVS and CDR2 FQNEAQ. The V end lost 4 bases, the J end lost 5 bases, and 6 bases lay between the germline ends. DNA of the CDR3: TGTGCCAGCAGCTCCTTTAACGAGCAGTACTTC. Its translation: CASSSFNEQYF.

As to this clone: Distinct nucleotide sequences in the sample also encode this CDR3. The genes are TRBV29-1 and TRBJ1-3, with D hard to call. This CDR3 spans 12 amino acids. Germline CDR1 and CDR2: SQVTM and ANQGSEA. V lost 5 bases to trimming and J lost 0 bases, with 5 bases between them. The CDR3 here is CSVRDSGNTIYF. CDR3 in DNA: TGCAGCGTTCGGGACTCTGGAAACACCATATATTTT. The complete variable domain, with remaining parts taken from reference TRBV29-1 and TRBJ1-3, reads SAVISQKPSRDICQRGTSLTIQCQVDSQVTMMFWYRQQPGQSLTLIATANQGSEATYESGFVIDKFPISRPNLTFSTLTVSNMSPEDSSIYLCSVRDSGNTIYFGEGSWLTVV.

This clone was detected only a few times. The rearrangement links TRBV29-1 to TRBJ2-7; TRBD2 matches at 7 bases. The V gene end was trimmed by 7 bases and the J gene end by 2 bases; junction bases not matched to a gene: 17. CDR1 is SQVTM and CDR2 is ANQGSEA in the germline V gene. The CDR3 has 16 amino acids. CDR3 in DNA: TGCAGCGCTGTTGCACCTTCCGCTAGCGGAGCCTACGAGCAGTACTTC. This translates into CSAVAPSASGAYEQYF.

This clone showed up just a few times. V is TRBV5-1 and J is TRBJ1-2; D is ambiguous. Germline lookup yields CDR1 SGHRS and CDR2 YFSETQ. V lost 0 bases, J lost 5 bases, and 17 bases lay in between. The CDR3 covers 16 residues. This chain's CDR3 is CASSLGTRERIYGYTF. In DNA, the CDR3 is TGCGCCAGCAGCTTGGGAACTAGGGAAAGGATTTATGGCTACACCTTC. The variable domain in full, with the rest retrieved from reference TRBV5-1 and TRBJ1-2, is KAGVTQTPRYLIKTRGQQVTLSCSPISGHRSVSWYQQTPGQGLQFLFEYFSETQRNKGNFPGRFSGRQFSNSRSEMNVSTLELGDSALYLCASSLGTRERIYGYTFGSGTRLTVV.

This clone was found a few times. This chain connects TRBV7-6 to TRBJ2-1, with D possibly being TRBD2 (5 bases). This CDR3 spans 12 amino acids. CDR1 SGHVS and CDR2 FNYEAQ come from the germline V gene. V dropped 5 bases and J dropped 12 bases, with 14 bases sitting between them. The CDR3 is CASSTTTLGQFF. In DNA, the CDR3 is TGTGCCAGCAGCACGACTACCTTGGGGCAGTTCTTC.

This clone has a handful of counts. The V call is TRBV21-1, the J call TRBJ2-7; the table's TRBD2 call for D was not verified on the DNA. TRBV21-1 corresponds to a pseudogene. CDR3 size: 17 residues. The DNA of the CDR3 is TGTGCCAGCAGCAAAGTACGGCTAGCGGGGGGGCCGGAAGAGCAGTACTTC. Translated: CASSKVRLAGGPEEQYF.

The chain combines TRBV27 with TRBJ2-7; TRBD2 aligns across 13 bases. The V and J ends lost 4 bases and 0 bases, in that order; junction bases with no gene match: 9. Germline V gives CDR1 MNHEY, CDR2 SMNVEV (reference sequence). The CDR3 runs 18 residues. The CDR3 nucleotides are TGTGCCAGCAGTTCGACTAGCGGGAGGCTCCTGAGCTCCTACGAGCAGTACTTC. It codes for CASSSTSGRLLSSYEQYF.

The chain combines TRBV11-2 with TRBJ1-2; TRBD1 matches 7 bases. The CDR3 is made up of 15 amino acids. Trimming cost V 5 bases and J 1 base; bases outside gene matches: 7. The germline V gene has CDR1 SGHAT and CDR2 FQNNGV. CDR3 DNA sequence: TGTGCCAGCAGCGGATTGGGACAGAATAACTATGGCTACACCTTC. Translation gives CASSGLGQNNYGYTF.

The J gene is TRBJ2-1, the V gene TRBV9, with D perhaps TRBD2 (5 bases). Trimming cost V 4 bases and J 8 bases, with 25 bases left between them. The CDR3 covers 17 residues. Germline CDR1 SGDLS, CDR2 YYNGEE. The CDR3 coding sequence is TGTGCCAGCAGCTCGCACGGGCCGGGGATGGGGTTTCATGAGCAGTTCTTC. Translating it yields CASSSHGPGMGFHEQFF.

This clone was picked up a small number of times. The rearrangement joins TRBV2 to TRBJ2-1; 12 bases are shared with TRBD2. The CDR3 extends over 17 amino acids. Germline lookup yields CDR1 SNHLY and CDR2 FYNNEI. V shed 6 bases and J 2 bases; nucleotides not matched to a gene: 8. CDR3 coding DNA: TGTGCCAGCAGCGTCGGGACTAGCGGGCTGACCTACAATGAGCAGTTCTTC. Translation: CASSVGTSGLTYNEQFF.

The V and J genes are TRBV6-4 and TRBJ1-5, with 8 bases lining up with TRBD1. J gave up 11 bases and V 3 bases, and 6 bases lay outside the gene matches. The CDR3 runs to 13 residues. Germline V lookup: CDR1 MRHNA, CDR2 SNTAGT. The CDR3 DNA reads TGTGCCAGCAGTGATAACAGGGGGACCGCCCAGCATTTT. Translation gives CASSDNRGTAQHF.

The chain joins TRBV4-3 to TRBJ1-2; TRBD1 matches 9 bases. V was pared by 1 base and J by 1 base, with 7 bases of the junction left unmatched. Germline loops: CDR1 LGHNA, CDR2 YSLEER. The CDR3 runs 17 residues. This CDR3 reads CASSQGTGEGVNYGYTF. The CDR3, as DNA: TGCGCCAGCAGCCAAGGGACAGGGGAGGGGGTTAACTATGGCTACACCTTC.